A selection of T cell receptor beta chains follows, all from one sample in a study of beta chain features in type 1 diabetes. Here immunoSEQ multiplex PCR was the method, and the copy in TCRdb shows in-frame clones only, minus some. The table includes 850,000 to 900,000 clones, 15% to 20% detected once. Sequencing input: naive CD4+ T cells from blood. These receptors came from a woman between 18 and 30 years old in good health. Each CDR3 is given with its conserved first and last residue. A D gene is named only where the DNA matches it firmly. Clone size is not always given. Where it is, it says once, few, many or a class for expanded clones.

>.|few|TRBV18|TRBJ1-5
CASSLGQSDQPQHF
TGTGCCAGCTCACTTGGACAGTCCGATCAGCCCCAGCATTTT
>.|few|TRBV7-2|TRBJ2-7
CASSFVSPSYEQYF
TGTGCCAGCAGCTTCGTCAGTCCATCCTACGAGCAGTACTTC
>.|.|TRBV29-1|TRBJ2-2
CSVVWYTGELFF
TGCAGCGTTGTCTGGTACACCGGGGAGCTGTTTTTT
>.|few|TRBV19|TRBJ1-5
CASSIAENQPQHF
TGTGCCAGTAGTATCGCCGAGAATCAGCCCCAGCATTTT
>TRBD1|few|TRBV29-1|TRBJ2-7
CSVEGQGEYEQYF
TGCAGCGTTGAAGGCCAGGGGGAATACGAGCAGTACTTC
>.|.|TRBV19|TRBJ2-7
CASSGVLRGSYEQYF
TGTGCCAGTAGTGGGGTGCTTCGAGGGTCCTACGAGCAGTACTTC
>.|few|TRBV10-3|TRBJ1-5
CATGTLPGQPQHF
TGTGCCACTGGGACCTTACCCGGTCAGCCCCAGCATTTT
>.|few|TRBV7-9|TRBJ2-2
CAIGKDSIFTGELFF
TGTGCCATCGGTAAGGACAGCATCTTCACCGGGGAGCTGTTTTTT
>.|.|TRBV7-9|TRBJ2-1
CASFGAINTAEQFF
TGTGCCAGCTTTGGGGCTATAAACACGGCTGAGCAGTTCTTC
>.|.|TRBV11-2|TRBJ2-7
CASSLGGAVSYEQYF
TGTGCCAGCAGCCTGGGGGGGGCAGTCTCCTACGAGCAGTACTTC
>TRBD2|.|TRBV4-3|TRBJ2-1
CASSRRVEPAGGPNEQFF
TGCGCCAGCAGTCGTAGGGTCGAGCCGGCGGGAGGGCCCAATGAGCAGTTCTTC
>.|.|TRBV4-3|TRBJ2-5
CASSLDWDQGTQYF
TGCGCCAGCAGCTTGGACTGGGACCAAGGGACCCAGTACTTC
>.|few|TRBV6-5|TRBJ2-1
CASSYESSYNEQFF
TGTGCCAGCAGTTACGAGAGCTCCTACAATGAGCAGTTCTTC
>.|.|TRBV29-1|TRBJ1-1
CSVEVQVGTEAFF
TGCAGCGTTGAAGTACAGGTCGGGACTGAAGCTTTCTTT
>TRBD2|few|TRBV10-1|TRBJ2-7
CASSSGLAGETGQYF
TGCGCCAGCAGTTCAGGACTAGCGGGAGAAACGGGACAGTACTTC
>TRBD2|few|TRBV4-3|TRBJ2-1
CASSQRRRLADNEQFF
TGCGCCAGCAGCCAAAGGAGGCGACTAGCGGACAATGAGCAGTTCTTC
>.|few|TRBV6-1|TRBJ1-5
CATTWADQPQHF
TGTGCCACCACATGGGCCGATCAGCCCCAGCATTTT
>TRBD1|.|TRBV28|TRBJ2-7
CASSQTGKISEQYF
TGTGCCAGCAGCCAGACAGGGAAAATTAGCGAGCAGTACTTC
>TRBD2|few|TRBV7-3|TRBJ2-1
CASSPGTSLNEQFF
TGTGCCAGCAGCCCCGGGACTAGCCTCAATGAGCAGTTCTTC
>.|few|TRBV4-2|TRBJ2-3
CASSQDVAFYRGDTQYF
TGTGCCAGCAGCCAAGATGTGGCCTTCTACCGGGGAGATACGCAGTATTTT
>.|few|TRBV6-5|TRBJ2-7
CASSYLGLQYEQYF
TGTGCCAGCAGTTACTTAGGACTACAGTACGAGCAGTACTTC
>.|.|TRBV4-2|TRBJ2-7
CASSQGLRGANYEQYF
TGTGCCAGCAGCCAAGGGCTCCGGGGGGCAAACTACGAGCAGTACTTC
>TRBD2|.|TRBV27|TRBJ2-1
CASSLRSGGYEQFF
TGTGCCAGCAGTTTAAGGTCGGGGGGGTATGAGCAGTTCTTC
>.|few|TRBV7-2|TRBJ2-7
CASSLEATRVYEQYF
TGTGCCAGCAGCTTAGAAGCGACGCGGGTGTATGAGCAGTACTTC
>.|few|TRBV4-2|TRBJ1-2
CASSQDISGPEQPNYGYTF
.
>TRBD2|.|TRBV11-2|TRBJ2-5
CASSLVGLAGGGETQYF
TGTGCCAGCAGCTTAGTTGGACTAGCGGGAGGCGGTGAGACCCAGTACTTC
>TRBD1|.|TRBV10-3|TRBJ1-4
CATKQGGEKLFF
TGTGCCACCAAGCAGGGGGGGGAAAAACTGTTTTTT
>.|few|TRBV7-2|TRBJ2-2
CASSFISSRTFTGELFF
TGTGCCAGCAGCTTTATTTCTAGCCGCACCTTTACCGGGGAGCTGTTTTTT
>TRBD1|few|TRBV27|TRBJ1-2
CASTGLGRRTGRPPFYGYTF
TGTGCCAGCACCGGTTTGGGGAGGCGGACAGGCCGCCCACCCTTTTATGGCTACACCTTC
>.|.|TRBV10-3|TRBJ2-1
CAISGPDFNEQFF
TGTGCCATCAGTGGGCCGGACTTTAATGAGCAGTTCTTC
>TRBD2|.|TRBV19|TRBJ2-7
CASKAGGIPYEQYF
TGTGCCAGTAAAGCGGGAGGGATTCCCTACGAGCAGTACTTC
>.|.|TRBV29-1|TRBJ1-2
CSVEQGRGYGYTF
TGCAGCGTTGAGCAGGGTAGGGGCTATGGCTACACCTTC
>TRBD1|few|TRBV7-3|TRBJ1-1
CASRLTGDTEAFF
TGTGCCAGCAGACTTACAGGGGACACTGAAGCTTTCTTT
>.|few|TRBV28|TRBJ2-1
CASRGREKFF
TGTGCCAGCAGGGGCCGGGAAAAGTTCTTC
>TRBD1|few|TRBV5-1|TRBJ2-3
CASSSRDRITDTQYF
TGCGCCAGCAGCTCCCGGGACAGAATCACAGATACGCAGTATTTT
>.|.|TRBV5-6|TRBJ1-1
CASSLEPEGNTEAFF
TGTGCCAGCAGCTTGGAACCCGAAGGGAACACTGAAGCTTTCTTT
>.|.|TRBV2|TRBJ1-2
CASSADSASYGYTF
TGTGCCAGCAGTGCCGACAGTGCCTCCTATGGCTACACCTTC
>.|.|TRBV7-8|TRBJ2-7
CASSLKGQTYEQYF
TGTGCCAGCAGCTTAAAAGGACAGACATACGAGCAGTACTTC
>TRBD1|few|TRBV19|TRBJ2-7
CASSSTGVSYEQYF
TGTGCCAGTAGCTCGACAGGGGTTTCCTACGAGCAGTACTTC
>.|few|TRBV7-8|TRBJ2-7
CASSPPIRVRHEQYF
TGTGCCAGCAGCCCGCCGATCAGGGTGCGCCACGAGCAGTACTTC
>TRBD2|.|TRBV6-5|TRBJ2-7
CASRLTSGRSREQYF
TGTGCCAGCAGACTGACTAGCGGGAGAAGTCGCGAGCAGTACTTC
>.|few|TRBV15|TRBJ2-2
CATSGWAAGTGELFF
TGTGCCACCAGCGGGTGGGCGGCGGGGACCGGGGAGCTGTTTTTT